The entry below describes one T cell receptor (beta chain). Its antigen remains unidentified. This record comes from a study of OX40 agonist ivuxolimab in advanced cancers. Study-wide background: Antecedent anti-PD-1, anti-PD-L1 or anti-CTLA-4 therapy was permissible, with about 40% having received some.

The V end lost 1 base, the J end lost 7 bases, and 14 bases lay between the germline ends. The germline CDR1 and CDR2 sequences are MNHNS and SASEGT. The CDR3 totals 15 residues. The method was immunoSEQ multiplex PCR; TCRdb's version includes in-frame clones alone and lacks a portion of them. Of tens of thousands of clones listed, roughly 90% were seen once; the top ten hold approximately 8.3%. Findings and limits, study-wide: In the expanded peripheral T cells, antigen specificity was never determined. Fewer expanded clones were found on average in CD4+ than in CD8+ T cells.

The chain carries TRBV6-1 and TRBJ1-5, with D unclear. This TCR came from an adult with an advanced solid tumor such as melanoma, head and neck, liver or kidney cancer. Source: CD4+ or CD8+ T cells sorted from blood, taken in a trial of the OX40 agonist ivuxolimab. CDR3 DNA sequence: TGTGCCAGCAGTGAAGACCAGGCCCTCGGACAGCCCCAGCATTTT. Its translation: CASSEDQALGQPQHF.